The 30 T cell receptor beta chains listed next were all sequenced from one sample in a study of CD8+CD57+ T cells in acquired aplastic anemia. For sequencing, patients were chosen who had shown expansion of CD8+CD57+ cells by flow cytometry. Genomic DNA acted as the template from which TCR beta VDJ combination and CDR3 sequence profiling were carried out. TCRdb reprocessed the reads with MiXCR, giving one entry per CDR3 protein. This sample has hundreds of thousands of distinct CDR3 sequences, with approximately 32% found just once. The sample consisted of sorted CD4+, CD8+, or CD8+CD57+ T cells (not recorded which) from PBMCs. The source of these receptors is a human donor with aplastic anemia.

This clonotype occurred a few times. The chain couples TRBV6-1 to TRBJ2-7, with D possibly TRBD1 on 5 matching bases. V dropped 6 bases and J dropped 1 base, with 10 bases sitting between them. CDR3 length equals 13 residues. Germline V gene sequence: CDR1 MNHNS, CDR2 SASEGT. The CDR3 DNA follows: TGTGCCAGCAGGAGACAGATTTCCTACGAGCAGTACTTC. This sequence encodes CASRRQISYEQYF.

CDR3 amino acids: CAISELEGDSPLHF. The CDR3, as DNA: TGTGCCATCAGTGAGTTGGAGGGGGATTCACCCCTCCACTTT. The chain employs TRBV10-3 and TRBJ1-6, with D tentatively TRBD1 (6 bases). Trimming removed 1 base from V and 8 bases from J, with 9 bases in between. Germline-derived CDR1 and CDR2 are ENHRY and SYGVKD. The CDR3 extends over 14 amino acids.

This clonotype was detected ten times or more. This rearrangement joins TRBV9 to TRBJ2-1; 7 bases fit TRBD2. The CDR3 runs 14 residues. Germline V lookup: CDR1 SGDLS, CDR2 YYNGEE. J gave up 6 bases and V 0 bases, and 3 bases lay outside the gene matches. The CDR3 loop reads CASSVVREANEQFF. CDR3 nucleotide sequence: TGTGCCAGCAGCGTAGTTCGGGAGGCCAATGAGCAGTTCTTC.

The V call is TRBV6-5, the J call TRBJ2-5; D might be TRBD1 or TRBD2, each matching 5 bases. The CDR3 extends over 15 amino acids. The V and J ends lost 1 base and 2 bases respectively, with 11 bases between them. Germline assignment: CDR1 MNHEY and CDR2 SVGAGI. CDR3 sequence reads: CASSYLAGTQETQYF. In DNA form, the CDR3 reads TGTGCCAGCAGTTACTTAGCAGGGACGCAAGAGACCCAGTACTTC.

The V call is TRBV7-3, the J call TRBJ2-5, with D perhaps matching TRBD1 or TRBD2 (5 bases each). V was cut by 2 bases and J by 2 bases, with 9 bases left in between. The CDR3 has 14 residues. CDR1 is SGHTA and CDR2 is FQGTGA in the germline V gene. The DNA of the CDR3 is TGTGCCAGCAGCTTAGAAGGGACGCAAGAGACCCAGTACTTC. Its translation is CASSLEGTQETQYF.

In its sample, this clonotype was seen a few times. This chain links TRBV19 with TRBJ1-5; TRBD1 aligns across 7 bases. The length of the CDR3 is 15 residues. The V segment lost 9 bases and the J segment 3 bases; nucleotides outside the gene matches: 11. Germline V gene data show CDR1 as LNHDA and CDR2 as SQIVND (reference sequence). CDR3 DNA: TGTGCCAGCTCACCACCGGGACAGAACAATCAGCCCCAGCATTTT. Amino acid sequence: CASSPPGQNNQPQHF.

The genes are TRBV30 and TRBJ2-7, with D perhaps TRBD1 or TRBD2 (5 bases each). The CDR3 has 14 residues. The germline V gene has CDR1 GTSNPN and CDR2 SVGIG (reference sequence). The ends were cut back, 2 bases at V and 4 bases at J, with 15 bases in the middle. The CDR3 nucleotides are TGTGCCTGGAGTTATGGGACGGGCGAGTACGAGCAGTACTTC. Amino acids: CAWSYGTGEYEQYF.

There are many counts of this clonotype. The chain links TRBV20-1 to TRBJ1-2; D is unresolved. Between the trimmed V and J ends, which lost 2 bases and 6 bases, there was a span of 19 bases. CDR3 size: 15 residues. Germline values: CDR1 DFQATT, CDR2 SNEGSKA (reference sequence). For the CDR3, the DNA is TGCAGTGCTAGACTACCGACTAGCGGGAGACATGGCTACACCTTC. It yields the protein CSARLPTSGRHGYTF.

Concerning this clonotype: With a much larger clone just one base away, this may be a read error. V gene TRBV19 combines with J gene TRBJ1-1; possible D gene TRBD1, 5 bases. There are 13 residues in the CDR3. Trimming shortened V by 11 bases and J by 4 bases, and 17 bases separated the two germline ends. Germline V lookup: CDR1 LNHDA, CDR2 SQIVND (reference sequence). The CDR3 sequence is CAAGGALSTEAFF. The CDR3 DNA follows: TGTGCCGCCGGAGGGGCCCTGAGCACTGAAGCTTTCTTT.

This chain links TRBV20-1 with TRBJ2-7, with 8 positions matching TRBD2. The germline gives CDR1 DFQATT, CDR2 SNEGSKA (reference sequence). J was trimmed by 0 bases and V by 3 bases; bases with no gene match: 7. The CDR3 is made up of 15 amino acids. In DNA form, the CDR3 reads TGCAGTGCTAGGGTTTCGGGGGGGTCCTCCTACGAGCAGTACTTC. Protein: CSARVSGGSSYEQYF.

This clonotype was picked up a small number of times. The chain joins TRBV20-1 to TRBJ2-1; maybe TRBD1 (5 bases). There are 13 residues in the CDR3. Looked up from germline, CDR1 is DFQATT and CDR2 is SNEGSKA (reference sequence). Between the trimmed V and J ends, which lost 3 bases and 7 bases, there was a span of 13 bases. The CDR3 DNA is TGCAGTGCTAGTGCAGGGTTCTCGAATGAGCAGTTCTTC. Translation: CSASAGFSNEQFF.

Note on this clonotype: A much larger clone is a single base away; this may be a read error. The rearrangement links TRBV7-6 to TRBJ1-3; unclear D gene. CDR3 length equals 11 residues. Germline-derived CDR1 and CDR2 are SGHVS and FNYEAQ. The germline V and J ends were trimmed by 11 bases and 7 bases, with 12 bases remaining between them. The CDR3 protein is CALICGNTIYF. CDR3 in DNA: TGTGCCCTAATATGTGGGAACACCATATATTTT.

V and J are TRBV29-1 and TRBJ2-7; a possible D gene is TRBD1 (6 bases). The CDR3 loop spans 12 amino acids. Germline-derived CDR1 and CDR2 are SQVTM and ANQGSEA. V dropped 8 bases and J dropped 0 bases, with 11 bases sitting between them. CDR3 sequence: CSLNRDSYEQYF. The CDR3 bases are TGCAGCTTGAACAGGGACTCCTACGAGCAGTACTTC.

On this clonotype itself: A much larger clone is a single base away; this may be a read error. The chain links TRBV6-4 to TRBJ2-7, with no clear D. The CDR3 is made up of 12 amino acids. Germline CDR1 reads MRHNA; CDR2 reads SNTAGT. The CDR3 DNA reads TGTGCCTGCAGTGTGAGGCGTTACGAGCAGTACTTC. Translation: CACSVRRYEQYF.

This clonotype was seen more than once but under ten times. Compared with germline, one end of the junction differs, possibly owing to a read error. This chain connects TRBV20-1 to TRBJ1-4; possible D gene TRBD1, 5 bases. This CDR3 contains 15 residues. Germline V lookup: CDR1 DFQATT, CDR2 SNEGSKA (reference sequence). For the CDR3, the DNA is TGCAGTGCTAGATCGGGGGATCCAACTAATGAAAACCTGTTTTTT. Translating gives CSARSGDPTNENLFF.

Here the CDR3 DNA reads TGCAGCGCCCTTTCGCTACAGGGGGGAATCACTGAAGCTTTCTTT. Residues: CSALSLQGGITEAFF. The gene calls are TRBV29-1 and TRBJ1-1; 8 bases are a match to TRBD1. This CDR3 is 15 amino acids long. V was pared by 7 bases and J by 4 bases, with 14 bases of the junction left unmatched. Germline V CDR1 and CDR2: SQVTM, ANQGSEA.

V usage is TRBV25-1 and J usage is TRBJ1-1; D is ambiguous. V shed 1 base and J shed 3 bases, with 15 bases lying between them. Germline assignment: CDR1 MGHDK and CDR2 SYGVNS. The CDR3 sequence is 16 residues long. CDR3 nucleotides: TGTGCCAGCAGTGAATCTGGGGAGGGAGCGTACACTGAAGCTTTCTTT. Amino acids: CASSESGEGAYTEAFF.

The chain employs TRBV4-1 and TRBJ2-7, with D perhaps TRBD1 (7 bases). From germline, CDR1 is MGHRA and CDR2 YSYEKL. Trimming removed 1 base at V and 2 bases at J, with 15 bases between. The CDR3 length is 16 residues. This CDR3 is CASSQGAGQLPYEQYF. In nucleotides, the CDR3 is TGCGCCAGCAGCCAAGGCGCGGGACAGCTCCCCTACGAGCAGTACTTC.

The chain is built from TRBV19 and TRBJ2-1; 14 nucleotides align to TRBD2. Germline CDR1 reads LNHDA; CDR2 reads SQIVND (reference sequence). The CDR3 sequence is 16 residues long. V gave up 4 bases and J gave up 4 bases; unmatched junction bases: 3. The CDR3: CASSKTSGRVYNEQFF. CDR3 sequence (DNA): TGTGCCAGTAGTAAGACTAGCGGGAGGGTATACAATGAGCAGTTCTTC.

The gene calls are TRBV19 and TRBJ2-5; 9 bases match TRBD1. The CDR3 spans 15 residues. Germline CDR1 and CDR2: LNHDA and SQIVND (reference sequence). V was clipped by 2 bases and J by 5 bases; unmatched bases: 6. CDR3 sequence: CASSISDRGSETQYF. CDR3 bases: TGTGCCAGTAGTATAAGTGACAGGGGGTCGGAGACCCAGTACTTC.

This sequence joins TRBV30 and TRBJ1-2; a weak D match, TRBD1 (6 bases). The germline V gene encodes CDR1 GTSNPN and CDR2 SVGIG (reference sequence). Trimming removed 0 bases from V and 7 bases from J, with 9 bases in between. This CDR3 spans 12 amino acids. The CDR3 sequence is CAWSVPGAGYTF. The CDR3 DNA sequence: TGTGCCTGGAGTGTACCAGGGGCTGGCTACACCTTC.

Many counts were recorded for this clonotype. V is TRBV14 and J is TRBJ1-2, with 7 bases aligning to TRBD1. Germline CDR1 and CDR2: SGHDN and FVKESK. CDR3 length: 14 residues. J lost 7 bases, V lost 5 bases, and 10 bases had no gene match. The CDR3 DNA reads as TGTGCCAGCAGCAGCAAAAAGGGGGCCATTGGCTACACCTTC. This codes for CASSSKKGAIGYTF.

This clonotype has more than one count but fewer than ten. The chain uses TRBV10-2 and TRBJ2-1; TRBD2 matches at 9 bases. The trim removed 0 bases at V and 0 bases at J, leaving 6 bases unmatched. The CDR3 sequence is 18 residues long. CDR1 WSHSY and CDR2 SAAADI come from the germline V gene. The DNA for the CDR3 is TGCGCCAGCAGTGAGTCTGCGGGGGGGTTAAACTCCTACAATGAGCAGTTCTTC. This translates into CASSESAGGLNSYNEQFF.

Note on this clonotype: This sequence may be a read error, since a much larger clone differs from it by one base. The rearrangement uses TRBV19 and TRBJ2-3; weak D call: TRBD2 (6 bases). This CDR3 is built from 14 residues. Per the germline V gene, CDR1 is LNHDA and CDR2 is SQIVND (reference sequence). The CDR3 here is CASGILDYTDTQYF. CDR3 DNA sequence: TGTGCCAGTGGTATATTGGACTACACAGATACGCAGTATTTT. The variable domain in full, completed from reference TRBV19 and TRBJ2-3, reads DGGITQSPKYLFRKEGQNVTLSCEQNLNHDAMYWYRQDPGQGLRLIYYSQIVNDFQKGDIAEGYSVSREKKESFPLTVTSAQKNPTAFYLCASGILDYTDTQYFGPGTRLTVL.

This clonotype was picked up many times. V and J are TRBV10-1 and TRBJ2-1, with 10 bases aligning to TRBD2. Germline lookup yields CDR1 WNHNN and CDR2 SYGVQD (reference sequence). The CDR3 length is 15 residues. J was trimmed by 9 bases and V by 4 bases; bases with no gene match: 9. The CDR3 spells CASSVQAGGPGEQFF. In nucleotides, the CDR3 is TGCGCCAGCAGTGTACAAGCGGGAGGGCCAGGTGAGCAGTTCTTC.

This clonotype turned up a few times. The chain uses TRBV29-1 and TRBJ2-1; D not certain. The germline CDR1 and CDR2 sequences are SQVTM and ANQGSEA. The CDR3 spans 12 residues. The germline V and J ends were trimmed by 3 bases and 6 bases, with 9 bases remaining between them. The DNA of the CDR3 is TGCAGCGTTGACTTCCAGGCCAATGAGCAGTTCTTC. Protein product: CSVDFQANEQFF.

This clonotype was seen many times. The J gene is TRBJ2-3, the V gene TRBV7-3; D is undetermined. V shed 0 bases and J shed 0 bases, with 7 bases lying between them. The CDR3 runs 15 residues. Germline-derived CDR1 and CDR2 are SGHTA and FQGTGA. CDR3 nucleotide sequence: TGTGCCAGCAGCTTAACTGGTGCTAGCACAGATACGCAGTATTTT. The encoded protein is CASSLTGASTDTQYF.

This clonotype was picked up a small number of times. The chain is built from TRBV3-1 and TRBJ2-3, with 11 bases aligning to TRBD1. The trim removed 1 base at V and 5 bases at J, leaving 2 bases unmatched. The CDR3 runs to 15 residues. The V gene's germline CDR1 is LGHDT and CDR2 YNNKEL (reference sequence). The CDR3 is CASSQGTGGGDTQYF. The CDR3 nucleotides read TGTGCCAGCAGCCAAGGGACAGGGGGCGGAGATACGCAGTATTTT.

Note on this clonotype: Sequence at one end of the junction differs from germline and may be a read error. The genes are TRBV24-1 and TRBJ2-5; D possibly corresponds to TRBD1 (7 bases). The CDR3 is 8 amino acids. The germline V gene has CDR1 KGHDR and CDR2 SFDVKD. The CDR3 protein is CATSRGVF. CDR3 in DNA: TGTGCCACCAGCAGGGGGGTTTTT.

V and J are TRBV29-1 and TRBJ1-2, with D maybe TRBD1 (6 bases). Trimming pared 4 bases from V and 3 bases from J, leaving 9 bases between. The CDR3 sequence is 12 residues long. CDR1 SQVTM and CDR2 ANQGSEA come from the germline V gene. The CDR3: CSVGEGDYGYTF. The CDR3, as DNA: TGCAGCGTTGGAGAGGGGGACTATGGCTACACCTTC.